This T cell receptor (beta chain) is drawn from a study of vaccination and CD4 T cells after COVID-19. An Oncomine TCR Beta short-read assay was used to sequence the DNA from cultured CD4+ T cells. Genomic DNA was extracted from cultured CD4+ T cells. A single record per CDR3 protein comes from TCRdb applying MiXCR to the PCR reads. The table shows approximately 9,300 distinct CDR3 sequences, with 35% to 45% occurring only once. Treatment of the sample: roughly 10-day PBMC culture with coronavirus spike peptide pools or control peptides (ViraFEST assay). Collection of the unexposed donor's CD4+ T cells took place before the COVID-19 pandemic (2011-2018). CDR3 size: 11 residues. Germline V gene data show CDR1 as DFQATT and CDR2 as SNEGSKA (reference sequence). As to this clonotype: As yet, its antigen is unknown.

This sequence joins TRBV20-1 and TRBJ2-5; perhaps TRBD2 as D (6 bases). This sequence was found in a human donor in good health. Sequencing input: CD4+ T cells from blood, cultured in vitro. The CDR3 DNA sequence: TGCGGGGTAGCGGACTCAAAGACCCAGTACTTC. Translated, it gives CGVADSKTQYF.